The subject of this entry is one TCR beta chain. Participants, about 18 to 95 years old, spanned around 25 US areas. These data come from a study of blood T cell repertoires in COVID-19. Study-wide background: Donors in the United States, Italy and Spain gave samples during acute or convalescent COVID-19.

Original methodology: Researchers report that nucleated cell counts were estimated from reference gene primer amplification. Only in-frame clones appear in the TCRdb table, and some are missing; sequencing was by immunoSEQ multiplex PCR. The V and J calls and clone size come from that table; D and trimming were worked out from the DNA. The table includes hundreds of thousands of clones, 88% detected once. The CDR3 totals 19 residues. The V gene end was trimmed by 5 bases and the J gene end by 0 bases; junction bases not matched to a gene: 13. Germline CDR1 is SGHTA and CDR2 is FQGNSA. The sequence was collected from a young woman who had recovered from COVID-19. The chain joins TRBV7-2 to TRBJ2-4; 10 bases match TRBD1. Material for sequencing was PBMCs or T cells enriched from blood (not recorded which). The DNA for the CDR3 is TGTGCCAGCAGCCTAACCGGGACAGGGGCGCCTCTAGCCAAAAACATTCAGTACTTC. It translates to CASSLTGTGAPLAKNIQYF.